This T cell receptor (beta chain) came from a study of shared clonotypes between healthy human individuals. The V gene lost 6 bases and the J gene lost 7 bases, with 15 bases spanning the gap. Germline assignment: CDR1 SNHLY and CDR2 FYNNEI. The CDR3 totals 13 residues. Donors had no recently reported acute infections or vaccinations and were HIV-negative. Clones were read by immunoSEQ multiplex PCR, and TCRdb kept only the in-frame ones, dropping some. The repertoire consists of about 470,000 clones, with roughly 83% occurring once and the leading ten covering around 14%. This clone was found many times.

The specimen was PBMCs. V gene TRBV2 combines with J gene TRBJ1-2; possibly TRBD1 for D (5 bases). The receptor was derived from a woman aged 35 to 49 in good health. Some clones in this sample may be carry-over from other donors' samples. As DNA, the CDR3 is TGTGCCAGCAGGATGACAGTTCAGGGTGGCTACACCTTC. Translated, it gives CASRMTVQGGYTF.